The rows below give T cell receptor beta chains drawn from one sample of a study of CD8+CD57+ T cells in acquired aplastic anemia. Each CDR3 protein is one row after TCRdb ran MiXCR on the reads. Counted here are approximately 200,000 distinct CDR3 sequences, over 40% occurring once; the ten biggest clones make up just under 20%. Sequenced input: sorted CD4+, CD8+, or CD8+CD57+ T cells (not recorded which) from PBMCs. All receptors derive from a human donor with aplastic anemia. Each CDR3 is given with its conserved first and last residue. The D gene is left open where the match is weak. Size tells how often a clone was seen (once, few, many) or the class of an expanded clone, and some rows leave it out.

NA	TRBV7-9	NA	TRBJ2-3	TGCGCCAGCAGCTTAAAACCCGGGGGGCAGGACACGCAGTATTTT	CASSLKPGGQDTQYF
TRBD1	TRBV24-1	many	TRBJ1-2	TGTGCCACCTTCCGGGACAGGGCAAACTATGGCTACACCTTC	CATFRDRANYGYTF
TRBD1	TRBV25-1	NA	TRBJ2-1	TGTGCCAGCAGTGATCGACAGGGGACTAATGAGCAGTTCTTC	CASSDRQGTNEQFF
TRBD2	TRBV6-5	many	TRBJ2-1	TGTGCCAGCGGGGGGGGTACCACCTACAATGAGCAGTTCTTC	CASGGGTTYNEQFF
NA	TRBV4-1	many	TRBJ2-6	TGCGCCAGCAGCCAAGCCCCAGGGGCTTTGAGCTCTGGGGCCAACGTCCTGACTTTC	CASSQAPGALSSGANVLTF
TRBD2	TRBV20-1	NA	TRBJ2-2	TGTGCCGGGACTAGCTACGGGGAGCTGTTTTTT	CAGTSYGELFF
TRBD2	TRBV14	NA	TRBJ2-7	TGTGCCAGCAGCCAAGCGGGAGGTAGGGTTGGGCAGTACTTC	CASSQAGGRVGQYF
NA	TRBV20-1	NA	TRBJ2-1	TGCAGTGCTAGAAGTCACAATGAGCAGTTCTTC	CSARSHNEQFF
TRBD1	TRBV6-7	many	TRBJ2-6	TGTGCCAGCAGTTACTCACAGGGGACTGGGGCCAACGTCCTGACTTTC	CASSYSQGTGANVLTF
TRBD1	TRBV2	many	TRBJ1-5	TGTGCCAGCAGGGGACGACAGGGAAATCAGCCCCAGCATTTT	CASRGRQGNQPQHF
TRBD1	TRBV20-1	NA	TRBJ1-5	TGCAGTGCTAGAGTATCAGGGGGAGGAAATCAGCCCCAGCATTTT	CSARVSGGGNQPQHF
NA	TRBV2	NA	TRBJ1-1	TGTGCCAGCAGTGAAGGGCGGGGTGGCGCTGAAGCTTTCTTT	CASSEGRGGAEAFF
TRBD1	TRBV24-1	NA	TRBJ1-5	TGTGCCACCAGTGATTCGTCGCCAGGGGGTGATCAGCCCCAGCATTTT	CATSDSSPGGDQPQHF
NA	TRBV29-1	NA	TRBJ2-1	TGCAGCTTAGAAGGGGGTGGGGGGGTCTCCTACAATGAGCAGTTCTTC	CSLEGGGGVSYNEQFF
NA	TRBV3-1	many	TRBJ2-7	TGTGCCAGCAGCCAGGGCCTTAGCTCCTACGAGCAGTACTTC	CASSQGLSSYEQYF
NA	TRBV25-1	NA	TRBJ2-7	TGTGCAGGGGGGGGGCGCACCTACGAGCAGTACTTC	CAGGGRTYEQYF
NA	TRBV2	NA	TRBJ1-1	TGTGCCAGCAGAGAACACGCTCCTGAAGCTTTCTTT	CASREHAPEAFF
NA	TRBV10-3	NA	TRBJ2-7	TGTGCCATCAGTGAGTCGGTTGGTACCTACGAGCAGTACTTC	CAISESVGTYEQYF
NA	TRBV7-9	few	TRBJ1-1	TGTGCCAGCAGCTTAGAAACTCCGAACACTGAAGCTTTCTTT	CASSLETPNTEAFF
NA	TRBV2	NA	TRBJ2-1	TGTGCCATAGTTAGGGGTCTTAAGGGTGAGCAGTTCTTC	CAIVRGLKGEQFF
TRBD1	TRBV29-1	many	TRBJ2-3	TGCAGCGTTGAAGTCCGGGACAGGGGTACAGATACGCAGTATTTT	CSVEVRDRGTDTQYF
TRBD1	TRBV7-9	many	TRBJ2-2	TGTGCCAGCAGCTTGGACAGGGGAGGGGACACCGGGGAGCTGTTTTTT	CASSLDRGGDTGELFF
TRBD2	TRBV29-1	NA	TRBJ2-5	TGCAGCGTTGACCGCCCCTGGCGGGAGGGCCGCTGGGAGACCCAGTACTTC	CSVDRPWREGRWETQYF
NA	TRBV6-1	many	TRBJ1-6	TGTGCCAGCGGCAGGACAGCTTCCGCCCCTTATTCACCCCTCCACTTT	CASGRTASAPYSPLHF
NA	TRBV5-1	many	TRBJ1-2	TGCGCCAGCAGCTTGGGGGGACCGGGAAAAAACTATGGCTACACCTTC	CASSLGGPGKNYGYTF
NA	TRBV25-1	few	TRBJ2-1	TGTGCCAGCAGTCTCCTTTTGGGCGGTGAGCAGTTCTTC	CASSLLLGGEQFF
TRBD1	TRBV2	NA	TRBJ2-7	TGTGCCAGCAGTGAAGGGACAGGGGGGCGCTCCTACGAGCAGTACTTC	CASSEGTGGRSYEQYF
NA	TRBV5-6	once	TRBJ2-1	TGTGCCAGCAGCTTGCCAGGGGATTATGAGCAGTTCTTC	CASSLPGDYEQFF
NA	TRBV7-3	NA	TRBJ2-3	TGTGCCAGCAGTCCAACCCCCAGTGATACGCAGTATTTT	CASSPTPSDTQYF
NA	TRBV10-1	NA	TRBJ1-4	TGCGCCAGCAGCCCCGGGACCGCTGAAAAACTGTTTTTT	CASSPGTAEKLFF
NA	TRBV15	few	TRBJ2-3	TGTGCCACCAGCAGAGATGTCAGGGCAACAGATACGCAGTATTTT	CATSRDVRATDTQYF
TRBD2	TRBV20-1	many	TRBJ2-5	TGCAGTGCTAGGGGGGGACTAGCGGGTACACAAGAGACCCAGTACTTC	CSARGGLAGTQETQYF
NA	TRBV2	NA	TRBJ1-6	TGTGCCAGCAGAGGACAGAGCTATAATTCACCCCTCCACTTT	CASRGQSYNSPLHF
TRBD2	TRBV2	few	TRBJ2-5	TGTGCCAGTTCTAGCGGGGAAGAGCAGTACTTC	CASSSGEEQYF
NA	TRBV20-1	few	TRBJ2-5	TGCAGTGCTCACAGGGCGGGAGAGACCCAGTACTTC	CSAHRAGETQYF
NA	TRBV11-3	many	TRBJ2-5	TGTGCCAGCAGCCCCGGTGGGGGGGCGGGGACCCAGTACTTC	CASSPGGGAGTQYF
TRBD1	TRBV15	NA	TRBJ1-2	TGTGCCACCAGCAGAGATCTTACAGGGGATGGCTACACCTTC	CATSRDLTGDGYTF
TRBD1	TRBV3-1	few	TRBJ2-1	TGTGCCAGCAGCCAAAGGGACAGGAACAATGAGCAGTTCTTC	CASSQRDRNNEQFF
TRBD1	TRBV2	NA	TRBJ1-1	TGTGCCAGCAGGGGGACAGGGGGCAGTACTGAAGCTTTCTTT	CASRGTGGSTEAFF
NA	TRBV2	many	TRBJ1-5	TGTGCCAGCAGTCCCGCGCCGTATAGCAATCAGCCCCAGCATTTT	CASSPAPYSNQPQHF
TRBD1	TRBV15	NA	TRBJ1-5	TGTGCCACCAGCAGAGGGGGACAGAGCAATCAGCCCCAGCATTTT	CATSRGGQSNQPQHF
NA	TRBV28	few	TRBJ2-1	TGTGCCGGGGGAGCTTCCATCAAGTACAATGAGCAGTTCTTC	CAGGASIKYNEQFF
TRBD1	TRBV25-1	few	TRBJ1-1	TGTGCCAGCAGTGAAACCAAGACAGGGGAAAACACTGAAGCTTTCTTT	CASSETKTGENTEAFF
NA	TRBV5-1	medium-sized	TRBJ2-5	TGCGCCAGCAGCATCGGGCGGGTGGCTCAAGAGACCCAGTACTTC	CASSIGRVAQETQYF
NA	TRBV7-3	NA	TRBJ1-6	TGTGCCAGCAGTTACGGGGGGGAAGGAAATTCACCCCTCCACTTT	CASSYGGEGNSPLHF
TRBD1	TRBV4-3	NA	TRBJ1-2	TGCGCCAGCAGCTTGGGACAGGGTATTTACGGCTATGGCTACACCTTC	CASSLGQGIYGYGYTF
NA	TRBV2	many	TRBJ2-7	TGTGCCAGCAGTGTGGGGACAAGTACCTACGAGCAGTACTTC	CASSVGTSTYEQYF
NA	TRBV20-1	many	TRBJ2-1	TGCAGTGCTATCCCCCCGGGGGAAGGATCCTACAATGAGCAGTTCTTC	CSAIPPGEGSYNEQFF
TRBD1	TRBV5-1	many	TRBJ2-3	TGCGCCAGCGGGACAGGGGACACAGATACGCAGTATTTT	CASGTGDTDTQYF
NA	TRBV10-3	NA	TRBJ1-1	TGTGCCATCAGTGAGTCTTCGGCCGATACTGAAGCTTTCTTT	CAISESSADTEAFF
NA	TRBV19	many	TRBJ2-3	TGTGCCAGTAGTCCCCGAGTTTCTATGGATACCACAGATACGCAGTATTTT	CASSPRVSMDTTDTQYF
NA	TRBV4-1	many	TRBJ1-4	TGCGCCAGCAGCCAAGGCGTTGCGGGACGAAATGAAAAACTGTTTTTT	CASSQGVAGRNEKLFF
TRBD1	TRBV20-1	NA	TRBJ2-7	TGCAGTGCCACGGACAGGTACGAGCAGTACTTC	CSATDRYEQYF